The 4 T cell receptor beta chains below come from one sample, sequenced in a study of OX40 agonist ivuxolimab in advanced cancers. The protocol was immunoSEQ multiplex PCR, while the TCRdb copy is restricted to in-frame clones and leaves out a portion. The table shows 50,000 to 65,000 clones, with 70% to 90% occurring only once. The source material was CD4+ or CD8+ T cells sorted from blood, sampled in a trial of the OX40 agonist ivuxolimab. The receptors originated from an adult with an advanced solid tumor such as melanoma, head and neck, liver or kidney cancer.

In its sample, this clone was seen once. The rearrangement links TRBV25-1 to TRBJ2-5; D call uncertain. This CDR3 comprises 13 residues. V lost 10 bases and J 1 base, leaving 13 bases between the germline ends. The germline V gene encodes CDR1 MGHDK and CDR2 SYGVNS. The CDR3 nucleotides read TGTGCCACCAACAGTAACACCCAAGAGACCCAGTACTTC. Protein sequence: CATNSNTQETQYF.

This clone has only a few counts. The chain employs TRBV4-1 and TRBJ1-2; 7 bases agree with TRBD1. The CDR3 is 15 residues long. The junction had 10 bases not matched to a gene; V was cut back by 4 bases and J by 5 bases. The germline CDR1 and CDR2 sequences are MGHRA and YSYEKL. Here the CDR3 reads CASSPLTGTDYGYTF. CDR3 sequence (DNA): TGCGCCAGCAGCCCTCTCACCGGGACAGATTATGGCTACACCTTC.

The chain uses TRBV27 and TRBJ1-1; tentative D call: TRBD1 (5 bases). Trimming removed 7 bases from V and 0 bases from J, with 15 bases in between. Germline V gives CDR1 MNHEY, CDR2 SMNVEV (reference sequence). This CDR3 comprises 15 residues. CDR3 nucleotide sequence: TGTGCCAGCATCCCCCTCGGGGCGCTGAACACTGAAGCTTTCTTT. Translation: CASIPLGALNTEAFF.

This clone has a single count. V and J are TRBV5-1 and TRBJ2-3, with 8 bases fitting TRBD1. CDR3 length equals 21 residues. In germline, CDR1 is SGHRS, CDR2 YFSETQ. After removal of 4 bases from V and 2 bases from J, the junction contained 24 bases not matched to a gene. DNA of the CDR3: TGCGCCAGCAGCACCCGCGACCGACAGGGGCGATACACCTCTTACACAGATACGCAGTATTTT. This encodes CASSTRDRQGRYTSYTDTQYF.